Below are 17 T cell receptor beta chains sequenced from a single sample in a study of OX40 agonist ivuxolimab in advanced cancers. Only in-frame clones appear in the TCRdb table, and some are missing; sequencing was by immunoSEQ multiplex PCR. Among about 86,000 clones listed, approximately 90% were seen once. Source: CD4+ or CD8+ T cells sorted from blood, taken in a trial of the OX40 agonist ivuxolimab. Receptors were obtained from an adult with an advanced solid tumor such as melanoma, head and neck, liver or kidney cancer.

V usage is TRBV5-6 and J usage is TRBJ2-1; a possible D gene is TRBD2 (6 bases). This CDR3 has 17 residues. V was pared by 5 bases and J by 4 bases, with 22 bases between. Per germline, CDR1 SGHDT and CDR2 YYEEEE. The DNA of the CDR3 is TGTGCCAGCAGTTTTTCGGGACTCTCCGGGCCTTACAATGAGCAGTTCTTC. Its translation: CASSFSGLSGPYNEQFF.

The sample holds one count of this clone. This chain links TRBV2 with TRBJ2-4; TRBD1 is a possible D gene (6 bases). Trimming stripped 6 bases from V and 0 bases from J, with 18 bases between. Germline values: CDR1 SNHLY, CDR2 FYNNEI. The CDR3 contains 17 residues. The DNA for the CDR3 is TGTGCCAGCAGGACAGCAGACGGGACACTAGCCAAAAACATTCAGTACTTC. Its translation: CASRTADGTLAKNIQYF. Drawing the rest from reference TRBV2 and TRBJ2-4, the complete variable domain is EPEVTQTPSHQVTQMGQEVILRCVPISNHLYFYWYRQILGQKVEFLVSFYNNEISEKSEIFDDQFSVERPDGSNFTLKIRSTKLEDSAMYFCASRTADGTLAKNIQYFGAGTRLSVL.

The CDR3 loop reads CASSRTALRAPIQYF. CDR3 DNA sequence: TGTGCCAGCAGCCGGACCGCCCTGCGGGCCCCCATTCAGTACTTC. The chain is built from TRBV5-6 and TRBJ2-4; D may be TRBD2 (5 bases). The germline V gene encodes CDR1 SGHDT and CDR2 YYEEEE. The CDR3 is made up of 15 amino acids. The V end was cut by 4 bases, the J end by 9 bases, with 20 bases between.

This chain links TRBV28 with TRBJ2-5; D may be TRBD1 or TRBD2 (5 bases each). V was shortened by 4 bases and J by 4 bases, with 22 bases between the two germline ends. The CDR3 has 17 residues. Germline V gene data show CDR1 as MDHEN and CDR2 as SYDVKM. The CDR3 nucleotides read TGTGCCAGCAGTTCTGGAGCGGCGGACATGGCGCGAGAGACCCAGTACTTC. It yields the protein CASSSGAADMARETQYF.

The J gene is TRBJ1-1, the V gene TRBV25-1, with 9 bases lining up with TRBD1. The V and J ends lost 6 bases and 5 bases, in that order; junction bases with no gene match: 10. Germline V gene sequence: CDR1 MGHDK, CDR2 SYGVNS. CDR3 length: 15 residues. In nucleotides, the CDR3 is TGTGCCAGCAGGGGGACAGGGAAGGATTTGACTGAAGCTTTCTTT. Protein sequence: CASRGTGKDLTEAFF. The full variable domain, completed using reference TRBV25-1 and TRBJ1-1, is EADIYQTPRYLVIGTGKKITLECSQTMGHDKMYWYQQDPGMELHLIHYSYGVNSTEKGDLSSESTVSRIRTEHFPLTLESARPSHTSQYLCASRGTGKDLTEAFFGQGTRLTVV.

The chain is built from TRBV19 and TRBJ1-6; 7 nucleotides match TRBD1. CDR1 is LNHDA, CDR2 SQIVND, per germline (reference sequence). Trimming removed 6 bases from V and 7 bases from J; junction bases left unmatched: 3. CDR3 length: 13 amino acids. CDR3 sequence reads: CASRGQLNSPLHF. For the CDR3, the DNA is TGTGCCAGTAGGGGACAGTTAAATTCACCCCTCCACTTT.

The chain links TRBV18 to TRBJ2-5; D not certain. Germline V gives CDR1 KGHSH, CDR2 LQKENI. The V and J ends lost 3 bases and 1 base respectively, with 15 bases between them. The CDR3 is 16 residues long. The CDR3 here is CASSPLQTSVQETQYF. In DNA form, the CDR3 reads TGTGCCAGCTCACCCCTACAGACCTCTGTCCAAGAGACCCAGTACTTC.

The CDR3 is CASSLSERGYTF. The DNA of the CDR3 is TGTGCCAGCAGCTTGTCAGAACGTGGCTACACCTTC. The rearrangement links TRBV5-6 to TRBJ1-2; no firm D call. Germline V gene data show CDR1 as SGHDT and CDR2 as YYEEEE. The CDR3 covers 12 residues. Trimming took 1 base from V and 7 from J, leaving 8 bases between them.

CDR3 loop: CAIPLTSGRDTQYF. CDR3 bases: TGTGCCATCCCGTTGACTAGCGGGAGAGATACGCAGTATTTT. J is TRBJ2-3 and V is TRBV7-9; 12 bases align to TRBD2. The germline V gene has CDR1 SEHNR and CDR2 FQNEAQ (reference sequence). The CDR3 loop spans 14 amino acids. The V segment lost 10 bases and the J segment 5 bases; nucleotides outside the gene matches: 7.

This clone was seen a single time. V gene TRBV7-2 combines with J gene TRBJ2-1; the D gene is possibly TRBD2 (5 bases). The CDR3 length is 13 residues. Per germline, CDR1 SGHTA and CDR2 FQGNSA. V was pared by 3 bases and J by 14 bases, with 17 bases between. CDR3 nucleotide sequence: TGTGCCAGCAGCTTGGATCCGGCCGGGGTCGAGTTCTTC. Residues: CASSLDPAGVEFF.

The V call is TRBV27, the J call TRBJ2-7; D perhaps matches TRBD1 (6 bases). Germline CDR1 reads MNHEY; CDR2 reads SMNVEV (reference sequence). V was trimmed by 0 bases and J by 4 bases, leaving 16 bases between them. This CDR3 is built from 16 residues. CDR3 loop: CASSLSSGVRLYEQYF. CDR3 DNA sequence: TGTGCCAGCAGTTTATCGTCAGGGGTGCGCTTATACGAGCAGTACTTC.

The chain has TRBV18 and TRBJ2-1, with D hard to call. Germline CDR1 KGHSH, CDR2 LQKENI. CDR3 length equals 14 residues. V was shortened by 2 bases and J by 6 bases, with 11 bases between the two germline ends. The CDR3: CASSPGRPGNEQFF. The CDR3 nucleotides are TGTGCCAGCTCACCAGGCCGACCCGGCAATGAGCAGTTCTTC.

This sequence joins TRBV5-4 and TRBJ2-2; D is unresolved. The germline CDR1 and CDR2 sequences are SGHNT and YYREEE (reference sequence). This CDR3 contains 15 residues. Deletions cut 0 bases from V and 4 bases from J, with 10 bases between. The CDR3 nucleotides are TGTGCCAGCAGCTTGGGTACAGAGTCCACCGGGGAGCTGTTTTTT. Translated: CASSLGTESTGELFF. Drawing the rest from reference TRBV5-4 and TRBJ2-2, the complete variable domain is ETGVTQSPTHLIKTRGQQVTLRCSSQSGHNTVSWYQQALGQGPQFIFQYYREEENGRGNFPPRFSGLQFPNYSSELNVNALELDDSALYLCASSLGTESTGELFFGEGSRLTVL.

The genes are TRBV6-6 and TRBJ1-5; a possible D gene is TRBD1 (6 bases). Trimming pared 1 base from V and 4 bases from J, leaving 11 bases between. Per germline, CDR1 MNHNY and CDR2 SVGAGI (reference sequence). The CDR3 sequence is 15 residues long. CDR3 DNA: TGTGCCAGCAGTTACTGGACAGCGACGAATCAGCCCCAGCATTTT. Encoded protein: CASSYWTATNQPQHF.

This clone was picked up a small number of times. The chain couples TRBV7-9 to TRBJ1-5; the D is unclear. Trimming shortened V by 11 bases and J by 4 bases, and 6 bases separated the two germline ends. This CDR3 comprises 10 residues. Germline CDR1 SEHNR, CDR2 FQNEAQ (reference sequence). The CDR3 protein is CAVGNQPQHF. The CDR3 nucleotides read TGTGCCGTTGGTAATCAGCCCCAGCATTTT.

The CDR3 loop is CASSVGREGTGELFF. The CDR3 DNA follows: TGTGCCAGCAGCGTAGGCCGGGAGGGCACCGGGGAGCTGTTTTTT. V gene TRBV9 combines with J gene TRBJ2-2; TRBD2 agrees at 8 bases. V lost 0 bases, J lost 4 bases, and 2 bases stayed unmatched. Germline V lookup: CDR1 SGDLS, CDR2 YYNGEE. The CDR3 covers 15 residues.

Details on this clone: Other nucleotide sequences in the sample specify the same CDR3. The chain couples TRBV28 to TRBJ1-5; D is uncertain. This CDR3 has 13 residues. CDR1 and CDR2 from the germline V gene are MDHEN and SYDVKM. Trimming stripped 9 bases from V and 9 bases from J, with 18 bases between. CDR3 region: CASSARSSGPQHF. DNA for the CDR3: TGTGCCAGTAGTGCACGGAGTTCCGGGCCCCAGCATTTT.